This entry is about one TCR beta chain. Germline values: CDR1 MDHEN, CDR2 SYDVKM. There are 19 residues in the CDR3. J lost 3 bases, V lost 7 bases, and 23 bases had no gene match. Original handling: By means of reference gene primer amplification, nucleated cell counts were estimated. Repertoires were generated with immunoSEQ multiplex PCR, while TCRdb's copy carries only in-frame clones and drops some. From that table come the V and J calls and clone size; the DNA was used to work out D and trimming. The profile covers more than 150,000 clones, with roughly four fifths appearing a single time and around 12% taken by the ten largest. This record comes from a study of blood T cell repertoires in COVID-19. At the level of the study: Both acute and convalescent COVID-19 samples were obtained from the United States, Italy and Spain.

While infection was still active, Seattle patients were enrolled and then followed longitudinally. The receptor comes from a woman of 80 years or more with COVID-19, enrolled during active disease. The source material was peripheral blood. This chain uses TRBV28 with TRBJ2-5; 7 nucleotides match TRBD1. As DNA, the CDR3 is TGTGCCAGCAAAATATTAGGGGGCCGGATTCCTGGACGTAAAGAGACCCAGTACTTC. Protein product: CASKILGGRIPGRKETQYF.